This T cell receptor (beta chain) came from a study of tumor-infiltrating lymphocytes in primary liver carcinoma. Study context: Patients were both men and women, whose ages ran from 30 to 69 years. Each of the growths was stage T1-T3 N0M0, extending roughly 4 to 10 cm across.

This CDR3 comprises 13 residues. Looked up from germline, CDR1 is ENHRY and CDR2 is SYGVKD. With regard to this clonotype: A junction boundary mismatches the germline segment, possibly from a read error.

The researchers obtained blood RNA from unsorted whole blood and also extracted germline DNA. Treatment-naive at the time, the patients had chronic HBV infection. Using a constant-region primer together with ProtoScript II reverse transcriptase, TCR beta cDNA was made from roughly 520 ng of total RNA. Slightly modified ARM-PCR served as the procedure for the TCR beta libraries. These libraries came from three rounds of nested multiplex PCR. Amplification in the first two PCR rounds was performed using TRBV1-TRBV30 forward primers and a C-beta reverse primer for around 10 cycles each. TCRdb re-called the multiplex PCR reads with MiXCR, one entry per CDR3 protein. Of 310,000 or so distinct CDR3 sequences in the sample, 65% were seen once.

The rearrangement joins TRBV10-3 to TRBJ2-7, with 11 bases lining up with TRBD1. The TCR originated in a man in his forties with primary liver carcinoma and hepatitis B virus infection. Specimen: peripheral blood. The CDR3: CTIGGTGGYEQYF. CDR3 bases: TGTACCATCGGCGGGACAGGGGGCTACGAGCAGTACTTC.